Shown below are 26 T cell receptor beta chains from a single sample sequenced in a study of memory CD4+ T cells and cytomegalovirus serostatus. Profiled with immunoSEQ multiplex PCR; TCRdb holds only in-frame clones, not every one. This table holds 30,000 to 50,000 clones, nearly 80% found once. Single viable CD3+CD4+CD8-CD45RO+ cells were sorted as the memory CD4+ T cells. Input material: memory CD4+ T cells from blood. These TCRs come from an adult in good health and CMV-seronegative.

V usage is TRBV7-8 and J usage is TRBJ1-5, with TRBD1 matching over 9 bases. The CDR3 extends over 14 amino acids. J lost 4 bases, V lost 6 bases, and 4 bases had no gene match. Germline-derived CDR1 and CDR2 are SGHVS and FQNEAQ. Here the CDR3 reads CASRSDRGNQPQHF. CDR3 nucleotide sequence: TGTGCCAGCAGGTCGGACAGGGGTAATCAGCCCCAGCATTTT.

The V gene is TRBV18, the J gene TRBJ2-2, with 7 bases aligning to TRBD1. Germline CDR1 reads KGHSH; CDR2 reads LQKENI. V gave up 6 bases and J gave up 7 bases; unmatched junction bases: 11. CDR3 length: 15 residues. DNA for the CDR3: TGTGCCAGCTCGCGACAGGGTGGAAAGAACGGGGAGCTGTTTTTT. This sequence encodes CASSRQGGKNGELFF. Supplemented by reference TRBV18 and TRBJ2-2, the full variable domain reads NAGVMQNPRHLVRRRGQEARLRCSPMKGHSHVYWYRQLPEEGLKFMVYLQKENIIDESGMPKERFSAEFPKEGPSILRIQQVVRGDSAAYFCASSRQGGKNGELFFGEGSRLTVL.

This clone was seen only a few times. V gene TRBV6-5 combines with J gene TRBJ2-1; no firm D call. This CDR3 region has 16 residues. V was clipped by 2 bases and J by 10 bases, with 21 bases between them. From germline, CDR1 is MNHEY and CDR2 SVGAGI. The CDR3 region has the DNA TGTGCCAGCAGTTACCCAGTGGGGATAACCGGAGTGGAGCAGTTCTTC. Residues: CASSYPVGITGVEQFF.

The chain carries TRBV7-3 and TRBJ1-1; no clear D gene. The germline CDR1 and CDR2 sequences are SGHTA and FQGTGA. V was cut by 1 base and J by 0 bases, with 6 bases left in between. The CDR3 spans 14 residues. As DNA, the CDR3 is TGTGCCAGCAGCTTAATCGGTATGAACACTGAAGCTTTCTTT. Protein product: CASSLIGMNTEAFF.

The rearrangement uses TRBV5-1 and TRBJ2-5; D is possibly TRBD1 (6 bases). This CDR3 is 15 amino acids long. V lost 0 bases to trimming and J lost 2 bases, with 11 bases between them. Germline CDR1 and CDR2: SGHRS and YFSETQ. CDR3 protein: CASSLATGPQETQYF. CDR3 DNA sequence: TGCGCCAGCAGCTTGGCGACAGGCCCTCAAGAGACCCAGTACTTC. The whole variable domain, remainder taken from reference TRBV5-1 and TRBJ2-5, is KAGVTQTPRYLIKTRGQQVTLSCSPISGHRSVSWYQQTPGQGLQFLFEYFSETQRNKGNFPGRFSGRQFSNSRSEMNVSTLELGDSALYLCASSLATGPQETQYFGPGTRLLVL.

The chain combines TRBV30 with TRBJ1-1; D not certain. Germline CDR1 and CDR2: GTSNPN and SVGIG (reference sequence). The CDR3 is made up of 12 amino acids. V was cut by 1 base and J by 5 bases, with 8 bases left in between. The DNA of the CDR3 is TGTGCCTGGAGTGACAGAGGGACTGAAGCTTTCTTT. It yields the protein CAWSDRGTEAFF.

This chain uses TRBV5-1 with TRBJ1-1; D not certain. CDR3 length: 15 residues. In germline, CDR1 is SGHRS, CDR2 YFSETQ. Trimming took 5 bases from V and 7 from J, leaving 21 bases between them. The DNA for the CDR3 is TGCGCCAGCAGGGAAACCAATCTCGGGCAGCATGAAGCTTTCTTT. Its protein is CASRETNLGQHEAFF.

The V call is TRBV5-1, the J call TRBJ2-1, with D possibly called TRBD1 or TRBD2 (5 bases each). V dropped 0 bases and J dropped 7 bases, with 17 bases sitting between them. The CDR3 totals 16 residues. Germline CDR1 is SGHRS and CDR2 is YFSETQ. The CDR3 DNA reads TGCGCCAGCAGCTTGGTAGCGCAGGGTAGAAGGAATGAGCAGTTCTTC. It translates to CASSLVAQGRRNEQFF. The full variable domain, completed using reference TRBV5-1 and TRBJ2-1, is KAGVTQTPRYLIKTRGQQVTLSCSPISGHRSVSWYQQTPGQGLQFLFEYFSETQRNKGNFPGRFSGRQFSNSRSEMNVSTLELGDSALYLCASSLVAQGRRNEQFFGPGTRLTVL.

This chain connects TRBV5-1 to TRBJ1-4; possible D gene TRBD1, 6 bases. The CDR3 contains 14 residues. Trimming took off 1 base at V and 8 bases at J, with 12 bases between the two ends. Germline CDR1 SGHRS, CDR2 YFSETQ. The CDR3 DNA reads as TGCGCCAGCAGCTTGATGGGGACAACGGAAAAACTGTTTTTT. It codes for CASSLMGTTEKLFF.

This clone was picked up a small number of times. V is TRBV29-1 and J is TRBJ1-1, with a tentative D call TRBD1 (6 bases). Germline loops: CDR1 SQVTM, CDR2 ANQGSEA. The V end was cut by 4 bases, the J end by 10 bases, with 16 bases between. This CDR3 contains 12 residues. The CDR3, as DNA: TGCAGCGTTGTAACAGCCTCACAGGGAGCTTTCTTT. Protein: CSVVTASQGAFF. The full variable domain, with the rest looked up from reference TRBV29-1 and TRBJ1-1, is SAVISQKPSRDICQRGTSLTIQCQVDSQVTMMFWYRQQPGQSLTLIATANQGSEATYESGFVIDKFPISRPNLTFSTLTVSNMSPEDSSIYLCSVVTASQGAFFGQGTRLTVV.

There are a few counts of this clone. The CDR3 DNA is TGTGCCAGCAGCTTAGTTGGTGAGAACAGGGGGCGAGGCTACACCTTC. Amino acid sequence: CASSLVGENRGRGYTF. The rearrangement uses TRBV7-2 and TRBJ1-2, with 9 bases lining up with TRBD1. The V gene's germline CDR1 is SGHTA and CDR2 FQGNSA. The CDR3 spans 16 residues. Germline trimming cut 1 base from V and 8 bases from J; bases unmatched to any gene: 11.

V usage is TRBV2 and J usage is TRBJ2-2; unclear D gene. CDR3 length: 15 residues. The ends were cut back, 4 bases at V and 2 bases at J, with 11 bases in the middle. Germline CDR1 reads SNHLY; CDR2 reads FYNNEI. CDR3 residues: CASSAGPVNTGELFF. The CDR3 nucleotides read TGTGCCAGCAGTGCCGGGCCAGTAAACACCGGGGAGCTGTTTTTT.

This clone has a single count. This sample includes further DNA sequences coding for the same CDR3. The V gene is TRBV19, the J gene TRBJ2-3; TRBD2 agrees at 10 bases. CDR3 length equals 13 residues. Germline assignment: CDR1 LNHDA and CDR2 SQIVND (reference sequence). The V gene end was trimmed by 6 bases and the J gene end by 6 bases; junction bases not matched to a gene: 3. CDR3 loop: CASRSGLADTQYF. CDR3 DNA: TGTGCCAGTAGATCGGGACTAGCGGATACGCAGTATTTT.

The chain couples TRBV5-1 to TRBJ2-6; D ambiguous. In germline, CDR1 is SGHRS, CDR2 YFSETQ. The CDR3 sequence is 14 residues long. V lost 3 bases and J 1 base, leaving 5 bases between the germline ends. The CDR3 region is CASSSRSGANVLTF. The DNA of the CDR3 is TGCGCCAGCAGCTCGAGGTCTGGGGCCAACGTCCTGACTTTC.

The V gene is TRBV7-2, the J gene TRBJ2-2, with D uncertain. This CDR3 has 13 amino acids. Germline-derived CDR1 and CDR2 are SGHTA and FQGNSA. Trimming removed 4 bases at V and 2 bases at J, with 5 bases between. The CDR3 loop is CASSSPNTGELFF. The CDR3 DNA is TGTGCCAGCAGCTCCCCTAACACCGGGGAGCTGTTTTTT. Looking up the rest from reference TRBV7-2 and TRBJ2-2 gives the full variable domain: GAGVSQSPSNKVTEKGKDVELRCDPISGHTALYWYRQSLGQGLEFLIYFQGNSAPDKSGLPSDRFSAERTGGSVSTLTIQRTQQEDSAVYLCASSSPNTGELFFGEGSRLTVL.

The chain joins TRBV11-3 to TRBJ1-1; D may be TRBD1 (5 bases). Germline-derived CDR1 and CDR2 are SGHNT and YENEEA. The CDR3 sequence is 14 residues long. Trimming cost V 5 bases and J 1 base, with 11 bases left between them. CDR3 DNA sequence: TGTGCCAGCAGCATAGCCGGGGCGAACACTGAAGCTTTCTTT. Its translation: CASSIAGANTEAFF.

The V gene is TRBV6-1, the J gene TRBJ2-7; a possible D gene is TRBD1 (5 bases). V lost 6 bases to trimming and J lost 0 bases, with 15 bases between them. Germline V CDR1 and CDR2: MNHNS, SASEGT. The CDR3 length is 15 residues. The CDR3 bases are TGTGCCAGCAGCGCGTTCTCGGACACCTCCTACGAGCAGTACTTC. Amino acids: CASSAFSDTSYEQYF.

The chain combines TRBV7-6 with TRBJ2-7, with D perhaps given as TRBD1 or TRBD2 (6 bases each). The V gene's germline CDR1 is SGHVS and CDR2 FNYEAQ. The CDR3 is 12 residues long. With 6 bases removed from V and 6 bases from J, the gap between germline ends came to 12 bases. CDR3 residues: CASSAGGPEQYF. The CDR3 nucleotides are TGTGCCAGCAGTGCTGGGGGGCCCGAGCAGTACTTC.

The J gene is TRBJ2-7, the V gene TRBV18; D not resolved. The ends were cut back, 3 bases at V and 4 bases at J, with 10 bases in the middle. The germline gives CDR1 KGHSH, CDR2 LQKENI. The CDR3 is 13 amino acids. DNA for the CDR3: TGTGCCAGCTCACCCCCCGGGTCGTACGAGCAGTACTTC. It encodes CASSPPGSYEQYF.

The chain recombines TRBV4-2 with TRBJ1-1; D ambiguous. Germline V gives CDR1 LGHNA, CDR2 YNFKEQ. The V and J ends lost 0 bases and 5 bases respectively, with 19 bases between them. The CDR3 is 17 amino acids. CDR3 sequence: CASSQEPPGISGTEAFF. The CDR3, as DNA: TGTGCCAGCAGCCAAGAGCCACCTGGCATCTCTGGGACTGAAGCTTTCTTT.

The V gene is TRBV4-2, the J gene TRBJ1-1, with D maybe TRBD1 (5 bases). Trimming took off 2 bases at V and 11 bases at J, with 24 bases between the two ends. The CDR3 loop spans 16 amino acids. Germline values: CDR1 LGHNA, CDR2 YNFKEQ. The CDR3 DNA is TGTGCCAGCAGCCAACCTTGGGGCCCAGGAGAGACAACGGCTTTCTTT. Its translation: CASSQPWGPGETTAFF.

The gene calls are TRBV5-1 and TRBJ2-2; 9 nucleotides agree with TRBD1. The trim removed 3 bases at V and 1 base at J, leaving 4 bases unmatched. This CDR3 is built from 16 residues. The V gene's germline CDR1 is SGHRS and CDR2 YFSETQ. The CDR3 DNA reads as TGCGCCAGCAGCTCGCGGACAGGGGTGAACACCGGGGAGCTGTTTTTT. This codes for CASSSRTGVNTGELFF.

The chain uses TRBV11-1 and TRBJ2-5; D is uncertain. This CDR3 is built from 10 residues. CDR1 SGHAT and CDR2 FQDESV come from the germline V gene (reference sequence). The germline V and J ends were trimmed by 5 bases and 2 bases, with 0 bases remaining between them. CDR3 in DNA: TGTGCCAGCAGCCAAGAGACCCAGTACTTC. Residues: CASSQETQYF.

This rearrangement joins TRBV7-2 to TRBJ1-6; D possibly corresponds to TRBD1 (5 bases). This CDR3 is built from 15 residues. Deletions cut 4 bases from V and 6 bases from J, with 13 bases between. Germline loops: CDR1 SGHTA, CDR2 FQGNSA. CDR3 amino acids: CASSSFDSSNSPLHF. CDR3 DNA: TGTGCCAGCAGCTCATTTGACAGTTCTAATTCACCCCTCCACTTT.

The genes are TRBV7-9 and TRBJ1-1; 7 nucleotides match TRBD1. Germline V gene lookup returns CDR1 SEHNR and CDR2 FQNEAQ (reference sequence). This CDR3 contains 12 residues. The V gene end was trimmed by 5 bases and the J gene end by 11 bases; junction bases not matched to a gene: 8. The CDR3 is CASSPETGYAFF. CDR3 nucleotides: TGTGCCAGCAGCCCAGAGACAGGGTACGCTTTCTTT.

The chain carries TRBV10-2 and TRBJ1-3; TRBD1 aligns across 8 bases. With 10 bases clipped from V and 4 bases from J, the junction kept 12 bases outside the gene matches. Germline-derived CDR1 and CDR2 are WSHSY and SAAADI. CDR3 size: 15 residues. The CDR3 sequence: CATTKTTGVGNTIYF. DNA for the CDR3: TGCGCCACCACCAAGACGACAGGGGTCGGAAACACCATATATTTT.